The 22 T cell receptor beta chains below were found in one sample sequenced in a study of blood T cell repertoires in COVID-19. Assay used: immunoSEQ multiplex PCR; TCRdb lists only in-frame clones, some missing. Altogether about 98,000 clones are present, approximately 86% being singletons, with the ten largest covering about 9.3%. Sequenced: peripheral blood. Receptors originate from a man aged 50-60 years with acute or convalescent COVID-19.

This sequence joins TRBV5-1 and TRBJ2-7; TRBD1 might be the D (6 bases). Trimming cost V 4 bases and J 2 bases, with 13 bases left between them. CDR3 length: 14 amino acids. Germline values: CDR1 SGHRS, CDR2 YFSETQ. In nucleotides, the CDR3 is TGCGCCAGCAGCCCCGGGACACCCGCCTACGAGCAGTACTTC. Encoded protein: CASSPGTPAYEQYF.

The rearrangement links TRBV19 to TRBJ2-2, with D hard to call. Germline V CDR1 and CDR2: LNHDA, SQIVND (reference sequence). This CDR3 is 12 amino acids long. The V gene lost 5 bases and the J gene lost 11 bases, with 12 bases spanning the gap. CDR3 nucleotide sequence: TGTGCCAGTAGTCCCCAGGATTCTGAGCTGTTTTTT. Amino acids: CASSPQDSELFF. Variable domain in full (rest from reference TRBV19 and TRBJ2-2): DGGITQSPKYLFRKEGQNVTLSCEQNLNHDAMYWYRQDPGQGLRLIYYSQIVNDFQKGDIAEGYSVSREKKESFPLTVTSAQKNPTAFYLCASSPQDSELFFGEGSRLTVL.

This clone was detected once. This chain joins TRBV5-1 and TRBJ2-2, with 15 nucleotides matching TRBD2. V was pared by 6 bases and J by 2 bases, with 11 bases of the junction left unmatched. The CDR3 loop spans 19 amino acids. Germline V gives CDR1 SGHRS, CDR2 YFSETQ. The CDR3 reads CASTYGGLAGGLNTGELFF. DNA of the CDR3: TGCGCCAGCACCTATGGGGGACTAGCGGGAGGCCTTAACACCGGGGAGCTGTTTTTT. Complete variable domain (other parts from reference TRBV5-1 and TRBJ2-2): KAGVTQTPRYLIKTRGQQVTLSCSPISGHRSVSWYQQTPGQGLQFLFEYFSETQRNKGNFPGRFSGRQFSNSRSEMNVSTLELGDSALYLCASTYGGLAGGLNTGELFFGEGSRLTVL.

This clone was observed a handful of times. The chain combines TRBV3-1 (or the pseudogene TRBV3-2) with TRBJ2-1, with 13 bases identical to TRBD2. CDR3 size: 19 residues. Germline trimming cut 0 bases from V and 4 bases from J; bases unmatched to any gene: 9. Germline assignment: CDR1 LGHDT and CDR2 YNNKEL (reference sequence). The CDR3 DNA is TGTGCCAGCAGCCAAGAAACTAGCGGGAGGGGATTTAATTACAATGAGCAGTTCTTC. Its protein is CASSQETSGRGFNYNEQFF.

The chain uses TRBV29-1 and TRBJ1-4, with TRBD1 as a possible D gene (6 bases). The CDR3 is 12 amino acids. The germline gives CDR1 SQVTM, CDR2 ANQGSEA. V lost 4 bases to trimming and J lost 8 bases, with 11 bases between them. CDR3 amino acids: CSVGQGLEKLFF. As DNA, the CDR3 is TGCAGCGTTGGTCAGGGGTTGGAAAAACTGTTTTTT.

In DNA, the CDR3 is TGTGCCAGCAGTTCAAACAGGGTTAAAGCGAACACCGGGGAGCTGTTTTTT. Its translation: CASSSNRVKANTGELFF. The chain couples TRBV28 to TRBJ2-2, with TRBD1 as a possible D gene (6 bases). The CDR3 length is 17 residues. Trimming removed 4 bases at V and 0 bases at J, with 15 bases between. The germline gives CDR1 MDHEN, CDR2 SYDVKM.

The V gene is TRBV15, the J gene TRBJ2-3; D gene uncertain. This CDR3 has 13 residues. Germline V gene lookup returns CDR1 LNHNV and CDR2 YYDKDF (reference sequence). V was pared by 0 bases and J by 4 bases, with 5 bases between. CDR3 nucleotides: TGTGCCACCAGCAGAGATCAGGCAGATACGCAGTATTTT. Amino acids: CATSRDQADTQYF.

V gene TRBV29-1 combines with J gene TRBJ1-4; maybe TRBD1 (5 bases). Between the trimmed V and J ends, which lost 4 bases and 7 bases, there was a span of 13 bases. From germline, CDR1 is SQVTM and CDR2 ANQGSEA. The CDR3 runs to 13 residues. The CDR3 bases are TGCAGCGTTGGTACTAGGAGGGGTGAAAAACTGTTTTTT. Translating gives CSVGTRRGEKLFF.

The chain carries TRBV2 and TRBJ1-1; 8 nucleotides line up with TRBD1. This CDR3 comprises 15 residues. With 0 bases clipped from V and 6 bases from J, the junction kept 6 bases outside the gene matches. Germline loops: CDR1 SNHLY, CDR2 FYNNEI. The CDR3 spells CASSEARTGLAEAFF. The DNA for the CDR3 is TGTGCCAGCAGTGAAGCGCGGACAGGGTTGGCTGAAGCTTTCTTT.

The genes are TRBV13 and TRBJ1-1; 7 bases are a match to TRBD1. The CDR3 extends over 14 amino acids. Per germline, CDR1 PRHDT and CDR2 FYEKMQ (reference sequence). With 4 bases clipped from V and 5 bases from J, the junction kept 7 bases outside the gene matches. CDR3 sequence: CASSSRQGRTEAFF. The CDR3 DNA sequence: TGTGCCAGCAGCTCCCGACAGGGACGAACTGAAGCTTTCTTT.

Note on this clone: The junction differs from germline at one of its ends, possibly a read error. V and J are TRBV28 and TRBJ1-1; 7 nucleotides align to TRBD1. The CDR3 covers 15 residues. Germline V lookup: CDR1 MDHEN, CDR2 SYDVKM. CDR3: CASRLSTGRNTEAFF. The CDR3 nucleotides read TGTGCCAGCAGATTATCGACAGGGAGGAACACTGAAGCTTTCTTT.

The CDR3 region has the DNA TGTGCCAGCAGCTTAGGACTAGCGGGACGGAGGGTGGAGACCCAGTACTTC. It yields the protein CASSLGLAGRRVETQYF. The chain combines TRBV7-9 with TRBJ2-5; 11 bases fit TRBD2. The CDR3 runs to 17 residues. The germline gives CDR1 SEHNR, CDR2 FQNEAQ (reference sequence). The V segment lost 1 base and the J segment 5 bases; nucleotides outside the gene matches: 9.

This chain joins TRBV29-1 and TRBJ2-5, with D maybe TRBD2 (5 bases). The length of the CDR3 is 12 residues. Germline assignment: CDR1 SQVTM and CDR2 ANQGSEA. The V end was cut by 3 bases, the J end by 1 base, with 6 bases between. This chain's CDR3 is CSVEDFQETQYF. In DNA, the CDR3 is TGCAGCGTTGAGGACTTCCAAGAGACCCAGTACTTC.

The CDR3 DNA is TGTGCCAGCAGTTACTACAGGGAGGGGGGCAATCAGCCCCAGCATTTT. Its translation: CASSYYREGGNQPQHF. The rearrangement joins TRBV6-6 to TRBJ1-5; D possibly corresponds to TRBD1 (6 bases). This CDR3 has 16 amino acids. Germline CDR1 is MNHNY and CDR2 is SVGAGI (reference sequence). V lost 1 base and J 2 bases, leaving 12 bases between the germline ends.

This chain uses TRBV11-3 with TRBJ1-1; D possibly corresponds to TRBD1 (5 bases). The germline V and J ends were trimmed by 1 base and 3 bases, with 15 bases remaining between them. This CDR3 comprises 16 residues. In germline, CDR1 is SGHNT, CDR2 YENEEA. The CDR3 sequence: CASSLAAPTGDTEAFF. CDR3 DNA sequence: TGTGCCAGCAGCTTAGCCGCCCCAACGGGGGACACTGAAGCTTTCTTT.

DNA for the CDR3: TGTGCCAGTAGTATTCTTGGACAGACTTTCACTGAAGCTTTCTTT. Protein: CASSILGQTFTEAFF. The V call is TRBV19, the J call TRBJ1-1; D is possibly TRBD1 (6 bases). Germline CDR1 is LNHDA and CDR2 is SQIVND (reference sequence). V was trimmed by 3 bases and J by 4 bases, leaving 15 bases between them. This CDR3 has 15 amino acids.

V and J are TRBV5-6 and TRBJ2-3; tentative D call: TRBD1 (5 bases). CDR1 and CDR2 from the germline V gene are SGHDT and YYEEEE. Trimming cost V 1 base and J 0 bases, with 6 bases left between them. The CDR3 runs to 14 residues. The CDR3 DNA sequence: TGTGCCAGCAGCTTGCCAGGGAGCACAGATACGCAGTATTTT. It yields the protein CASSLPGSTDTQYF.

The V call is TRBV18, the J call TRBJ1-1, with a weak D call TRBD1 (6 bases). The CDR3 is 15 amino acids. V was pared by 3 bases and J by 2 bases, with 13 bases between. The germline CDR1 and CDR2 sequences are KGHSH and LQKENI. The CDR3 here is CASSPGQQRNTEAFF. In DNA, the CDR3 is TGTGCCAGCTCACCCGGACAGCAACGAAACACTGAAGCTTTCTTT.

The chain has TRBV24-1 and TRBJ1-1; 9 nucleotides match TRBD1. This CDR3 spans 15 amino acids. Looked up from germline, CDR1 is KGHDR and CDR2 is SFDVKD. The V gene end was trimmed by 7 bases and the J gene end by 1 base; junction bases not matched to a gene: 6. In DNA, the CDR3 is TGTGCCACCAGGGGGACAGGGCACGGGAACACTGAAGCTTTCTTT. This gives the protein CATRGTGHGNTEAFF.

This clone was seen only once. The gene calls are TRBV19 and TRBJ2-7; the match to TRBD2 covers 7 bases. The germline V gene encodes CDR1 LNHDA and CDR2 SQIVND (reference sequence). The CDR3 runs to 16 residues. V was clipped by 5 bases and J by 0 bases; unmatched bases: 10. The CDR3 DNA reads TGTGCCAGTAGTGGGGCGTGGGAGGGCGGCTCCTACGAGCAGTACTTC. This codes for CASSGAWEGGSYEQYF.

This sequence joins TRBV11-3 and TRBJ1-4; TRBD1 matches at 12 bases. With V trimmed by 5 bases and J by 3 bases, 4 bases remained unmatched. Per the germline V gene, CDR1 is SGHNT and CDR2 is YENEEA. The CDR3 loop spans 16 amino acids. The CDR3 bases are TGTGCCAGCAGCACGCGGGACAGGGGGCCTAATGAAAAACTGTTTTTT. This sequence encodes CASSTRDRGPNEKLFF.

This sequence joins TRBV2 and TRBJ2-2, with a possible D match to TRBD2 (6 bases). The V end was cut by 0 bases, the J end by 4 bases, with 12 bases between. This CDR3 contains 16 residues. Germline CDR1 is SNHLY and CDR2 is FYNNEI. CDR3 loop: CASSEAASVLTGELFF. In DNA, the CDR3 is TGTGCCAGCAGTGAAGCGGCTAGCGTCCTCACCGGGGAGCTGTTTTTT.